The next 10 T cell receptor beta chains were all read from a single sample in a study of cytomegalovirus exposure and HLA in healthy donors (dated 2017 in TCRdb). Library preparation used the immunoSEQ multiplex PCR assay. A mixture of 60 forward primers for TCR Vbeta segments and 13 reverse primers for TCR Jbeta segments was used in the multiplex PCR. TCRdb carries this immuneACCESS record with in-frame sequences only. Its versions omit some clonotypes, under half of them owing to an unresolved V gene in the studies checked, with the rest unexplained. In this sample the table shows about 150,000 clones, 8.5% to 10% of which occur a single time. The top ten hold under 2% of the sample. The specimen was PBMCs. These receptors came from a man in his fifties or sixties in good health and CMV-seronegative.

This clone was counted a few times. The rearrangement links TRBV6-5 to TRBJ2-5; 7 bases agree with TRBD2. With 6 bases clipped from V and 1 base from J, the junction kept 5 bases outside the gene matches. This CDR3 has 14 residues. Germline CDR1 MNHEY, CDR2 SVGAGI. CDR3: CASSQRDSQETQYF. Here the CDR3 DNA reads TGTGCCAGCAGCCAGCGGGACTCCCAAGAGACCCAGTACTTC.

This clone was counted a few times. Here the CDR3 DNA reads TGTGCCAGCAGTGCTACGGGACTAGCGGGGGGAGAGACCCAGTACTTC. This gives the protein CASSATGLAGGETQYF. J is TRBJ2-5 and V is TRBV6-4; 15 nucleotides align to TRBD2. In germline, CDR1 is MRHNA, CDR2 SNTAGT. V trimming: 4 bases; J trimming: 4 bases; junction bases outside the gene matches: 4. This CDR3 has 16 amino acids.

This clone was found a few times. This rearrangement joins TRBV28 to TRBJ2-1, with 7 bases that match TRBD2. With V trimmed by 6 bases and J by 9 bases, 14 bases remained unmatched. The CDR3 is 15 amino acids. Germline assignment: CDR1 MDHEN and CDR2 SYDVKM. In nucleotides, the CDR3 is TGTGCCAGCAGAAAGGGTAGCGGGTTACTCGGTGAGCAGTTCTTC. This translates into CASRKGSGLLGEQFF.

The chain couples TRBV5-1 to TRBJ2-4; 9 nucleotides agree with TRBD1. V lost 5 bases, J lost 7 bases, and 10 bases stayed unmatched. The CDR3 has 15 residues. Per germline, CDR1 SGHRS and CDR2 YFSETQ. The CDR3 DNA follows: TGCGCCAGCAGACCCACAGGGGGCGCTGGCAACATTCAGTACTTC. Translating gives CASRPTGGAGNIQYF.

This clone was seen only a few times. V usage is TRBV6-1 and J usage is TRBJ1-1; 8 nucleotides align to TRBD1. The CDR3 is 12 amino acids. V was clipped by 4 bases and J by 5 bases; unmatched bases: 0. Germline assignment: CDR1 MNHNS and CDR2 SASEGT. This CDR3 reads CASSGTGTEAFF. CDR3 in DNA: TGTGCCAGCAGTGGGACAGGGACTGAAGCTTTCTTT.

This clone came up a few times. CDR3 protein: CASSDGRLAGDTQYF. CDR3 DNA: TGTGCCAGCAGTGACGGGAGGCTAGCGGGAGATACGCAGTATTTT. V and J are TRBV6-4 and TRBJ2-3, with 8 bases identical to TRBD2. The ends lost 2 bases at V and 5 bases at J; junction bases unmatched: 6. Looked up from germline, CDR1 is MRHNA and CDR2 is SNTAGT. The CDR3 has 15 amino acids.

The genes are TRBV7-2 and TRBJ2-6; D unresolved. Per the germline V gene, CDR1 is SGHTA and CDR2 is FQGNSA. Trimming pared 0 bases from V and 0 bases from J, leaving 9 bases between. This CDR3 region has 17 residues. The CDR3 spells CASSLASTGSGANVLTF. CDR3 coding DNA: TGTGCCAGCAGCTTAGCGTCTACCGGCTCTGGGGCCAACGTCCTGACTTTC.

V usage is TRBV28 and J usage is TRBJ2-3; the match to TRBD2 covers 14 bases. V lost 5 bases to trimming and J lost 8 bases; unmatched junction nucleotides: 12. The CDR3 length is 17 residues. Germline V gene sequence: CDR1 MDHEN, CDR2 SYDVKM. CDR3 amino acids: CASSPQTGLAGVGTQYF. In DNA form, the CDR3 reads TGTGCCAGCAGTCCCCAAACGGGACTAGCGGGAGTGGGTACGCAGTATTTT.

This clone occurred a few times. The chain combines TRBV6-1 with TRBJ2-1, with 10 positions matching TRBD2. J lost 2 bases, V lost 1 base, and 2 bases had no gene match. Germline V CDR1 and CDR2: MNHNS, SASEGT. The CDR3 is made up of 16 amino acids. Here the CDR3 DNA reads TGTGCCAGCAGTGAAGGTGGACTAGCGGCCTACAATGAGCAGTTCTTC. Its translation is CASSEGGLAAYNEQFF.

Only a few counts were recorded for this clone. The chain couples TRBV5-4 to TRBJ2-7; D not certain. The CDR3 is 13 residues long. Germline CDR1 SGHNT, CDR2 YYREEE (reference sequence). Trimming took off 5 bases at V and 5 bases at J, with 14 bases between the two ends. This chain's CDR3 is CASSYTPQDEQYF. DNA for the CDR3: TGTGCCAGCAGTTATACGCCCCAGGACGAGCAGTACTTC.